A single sample is the source of the 17 T cell receptor beta chains below, sequenced in a study of blood T cell repertoires in COVID-19. TCRdb's table, derived via immunoSEQ multiplex PCR, lists solely in-frame clones and lacks some. In the table there are approximately 180,000 clones, 80% to 90% of which are singletons. The sequenced sample consisted of PBMCs or T cells enriched from blood (not recorded which). These receptors were collected from a woman aged 40 to 50 with acute COVID-19.

The chain has TRBV5-4 and TRBJ2-2; TRBD2 might be the D (6 bases). Germline V gene sequence: CDR1 SGHNT, CDR2 YYREEE (reference sequence). V gave up 7 bases and J gave up 8 bases, with 12 bases separating them. CDR3 length: 12 amino acids. Written as DNA, the CDR3 is TGTGCCAGCTCGGGGGTAGGGGGGGAGCTGTTTTTT. Translating it yields CASSGVGGELFF.

The table lists this clone with a count of one. J is TRBJ2-1 and V is TRBV6-5; maybe TRBD2 (6 bases). CDR1 MNHEY and CDR2 SVGAGI come from the germline V gene. The V gene lost 5 bases and the J gene lost 12 bases, with 20 bases spanning the gap. This CDR3 is built from 14 residues. Here the CDR3 DNA reads TGTGCCAGCAGTCCCACCGGGGGTCGGGTTCCGCAGTTCTTC. Protein product: CASSPTGGRVPQFF.

This clone appeared once. The chain couples TRBV24-1 to TRBJ2-2; D is unresolved. The length of the CDR3 is 16 residues. Germline V gives CDR1 KGHDR, CDR2 SFDVKD. Trimming removed 3 bases from V and 1 base from J, with 11 bases in between. The CDR3 sequence: CATSDPRQWNTGELFF. CDR3 nucleotide sequence: TGTGCCACCAGTGATCCCCGACAATGGAACACCGGGGAGCTGTTTTTT.

This clone was recorded only once. The genes are TRBV5-1 and TRBJ1-2; 8 positions agree with TRBD1. V shed 2 bases, J shed 5 bases, and the junction held 11 bases outside the gene matches. CDR3 length: 16 residues. Looked up from germline, CDR1 is SGHRS and CDR2 is YFSETQ. The CDR3 DNA sequence: TGCGCCAGCAGCTTACAAACAGGGGGAAGTCAGTATGGCTACACCTTC. Its translation: CASSLQTGGSQYGYTF.

The CDR3: CASSGGQGGTGELFF. As DNA, the CDR3 is TGTGCCAGCAGTGGGGGACAGGGGGGCACCGGGGAGCTGTTTTTT. This chain uses TRBV5-4 with TRBJ2-2, with 11 nucleotides matching TRBD1. The J segment lost 4 bases and the V segment lost 5 bases, leaving 4 bases of the junction unmatched. This CDR3 has 15 amino acids. Germline CDR1 SGHNT, CDR2 YYREEE (reference sequence).

This chain uses TRBV12-5 with TRBJ1-4; tentatively, D is TRBD1 (5 bases). Trimming pared 1 base from V and 5 bases from J, leaving 8 bases between. This CDR3 has 14 residues. Per germline, CDR1 LGHNT and CDR2 FRNRAP. The DNA of the CDR3 is TGTGCTAGTGGTTTGGGACAGAAGAATGAAAAACTGTTTTTT. Residues: CASGLGQKNEKLFF.

The rearrangement joins TRBV5-1 to TRBJ1-3; TRBD1 is a possible D gene (6 bases). The V end was cut by 4 bases, the J end by 4 bases, with 15 bases between. Germline V gene lookup returns CDR1 SGHRS and CDR2 YFSETQ. This CDR3 contains 15 residues. CDR3 amino acids: CASSRTEASGNTIYF. The CDR3 DNA sequence: TGCGCCAGCAGCCGGACAGAGGCTTCCGGAAACACCATATATTTT. Combining the CDR3 with reference TRBV5-1 and TRBJ1-3 gives the whole variable domain KAGVTQTPRYLIKTRGQQVTLSCSPISGHRSVSWYQQTPGQGLQFLFEYFSETQRNKGNFPGRFSGRQFSNSRSEMNVSTLELGDSALYLCASSRTEASGNTIYFGEGSWLTVV.

V is TRBV9 and J is TRBJ1-1, with D possibly being TRBD1 (6 bases). From germline, CDR1 is SGDLS and CDR2 YYNGEE. V lost 7 bases and J lost 1, with 14 bases in between. CDR3 length: 14 amino acids. CDR3: CASGKGHGNTEAFF. CDR3 bases: TGTGCCAGCGGAAAGGGACACGGGAACACTGAAGCTTTCTTT.

The chain recombines TRBV19 with TRBJ1-5, with 7 bases lining up with TRBD1. The CDR3 totals 15 residues. In germline, CDR1 is LNHDA, CDR2 SQIVND (reference sequence). V gave up 5 bases and J gave up 3 bases; unmatched junction bases: 7. The CDR3 protein is CASSPMDRTNQPQHF. CDR3 in DNA: TGTGCCAGTAGTCCCATGGACAGGACCAATCAGCCCCAGCATTTT.

The V gene is TRBV9, the J gene TRBJ2-3; D not certain. This CDR3 is built from 14 residues. The germline V gene has CDR1 SGDLS and CDR2 YYNGEE. Trimming shortened V by 3 bases and J by 2 bases, and 10 bases separated the two germline ends. This CDR3 reads CASSARNFTDTQYF. CDR3 bases: TGTGCCAGCAGCGCCAGGAATTTCACAGATACGCAGTATTTT.

The V and J genes are TRBV5-1 and TRBJ2-1; the match to TRBD2 covers 14 bases. The V gene's germline CDR1 is SGHRS and CDR2 YFSETQ. J lost 3 bases, V lost 4 bases, and 6 bases had no gene match. The CDR3 contains 17 residues. CDR3 in DNA: TGCGCCAGCAGCGTGGGACTAGCGGGAGCATACTACAATGAGCAGTTCTTC. It specifies CASSVGLAGAYYNEQFF.

This clone was found once. V gene TRBV2 combines with J gene TRBJ2-7; 9 bases are a match to TRBD1. The CDR3 runs to 13 residues. V lost 7 bases, J lost 6 bases, and 7 bases stayed unmatched. The germline gives CDR1 SNHLY, CDR2 FYNNEI. The CDR3 sequence is CASTGTGTGEQYF. CDR3 in DNA: TGTGCCAGCACCGGGACAGGGACGGGCGAGCAGTACTTC.

This clone showed up just once. This chain joins TRBV7-8 and TRBJ2-7; D might be TRBD2 (6 bases). Germline V lookup: CDR1 SGHVS, CDR2 FQNEAQ. Trimming pared 1 base from V and 0 bases from J, leaving 16 bases between. The CDR3 has 17 amino acids. CDR3 bases: TGTGCCAGCAGCTTAGGGGTAGTTAGCGGCTCCTCCTACGAGCAGTACTTC. Amino acids: CASSLGVVSGSSYEQYF.

The chain is built from TRBV5-1 and TRBJ1-3, with D unclear. Germline CDR1 reads SGHRS; CDR2 reads YFSETQ. V lost 2 bases and J 0 bases, leaving 9 bases between the germline ends. The CDR3 is made up of 15 amino acids. The CDR3 DNA reads TGCGCCAGCAGCTTAACGGCGGCCTCTGGAAACACCATATATTTT. This encodes CASSLTAASGNTIYF.

This clone was seen only a few times. This chain links TRBV15 with TRBJ2-1; D perhaps matches TRBD2 (6 bases). The length of the CDR3 is 13 residues. Germline values: CDR1 LNHNV, CDR2 YYDKDF (reference sequence). Trimming stripped 8 bases from V and 3 bases from J, with 11 bases between. As DNA, the CDR3 is TGTGCCACCTCCGGGACTTTCTACAATGAGCAGTTCTTC. Its translation is CATSGTFYNEQFF.

V is TRBV5-1 and J is TRBJ2-3; 7 bases map to TRBD2. V lost 2 bases, J lost 0 bases, and 9 bases stayed unmatched. The CDR3 loop spans 17 amino acids. CDR1 and CDR2 (germline): SGHRS, YFSETQ. The CDR3 coding sequence is TGCGCCAGCAGCTTCACTAGCGAACTAGCTAGCACAGATACGCAGTATTTT. It translates to CASSFTSELASTDTQYF. Drawing the rest from reference TRBV5-1 and TRBJ2-3, the complete variable domain is KAGVTQTPRYLIKTRGQQVTLSCSPISGHRSVSWYQQTPGQGLQFLFEYFSETQRNKGNFPGRFSGRQFSNSRSEMNVSTLELGDSALYLCASSFTSELASTDTQYFGPGTRLTVL.

The chain uses TRBV6-5 and TRBJ2-3; weak D call: TRBD2 (6 bases). V was trimmed by 8 bases and J by 0 bases, leaving 15 bases between them. Per the germline V gene, CDR1 is MNHEY and CDR2 is SVGAGI. There are 15 residues in the CDR3. In nucleotides, the CDR3 is TGTGCCAGCGGCCGAGCGGGCGTGAGCACAGATACGCAGTATTTT. The encoded protein is CASGRAGVSTDTQYF.